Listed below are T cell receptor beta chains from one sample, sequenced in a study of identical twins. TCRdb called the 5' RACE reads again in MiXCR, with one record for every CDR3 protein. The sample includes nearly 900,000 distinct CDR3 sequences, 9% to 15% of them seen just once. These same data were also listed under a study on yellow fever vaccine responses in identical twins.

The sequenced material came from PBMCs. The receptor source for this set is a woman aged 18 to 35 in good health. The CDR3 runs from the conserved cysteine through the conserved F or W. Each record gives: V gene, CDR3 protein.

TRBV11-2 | CASSLVRDYQHYEQYF
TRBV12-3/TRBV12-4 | CASRTSGRVLGETQYF
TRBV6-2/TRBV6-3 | CASSSTGGQETQYF
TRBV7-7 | CASSPNYGGRYNEQFF
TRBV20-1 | CSAEGYYGYTF
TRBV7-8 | CASRPDSSGNTIYF
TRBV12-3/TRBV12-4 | CASSTGTQTTRQFF
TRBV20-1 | CSARPPQRLMNTEAFF
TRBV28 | CASSLRGRGIEAFF
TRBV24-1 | CATSDSRTAKSNQPQHF
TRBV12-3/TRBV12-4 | CASSSRESNEQFF
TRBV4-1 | CASSHRLAGGLTEQFF
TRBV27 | CASSPGTSGGPLF
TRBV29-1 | CSAGLAGQNTGELFF
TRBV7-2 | CASSLGPQVRSANYGYTF
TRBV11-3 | CASSLGTGVAGELFF
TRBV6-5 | CASRQANEQFF
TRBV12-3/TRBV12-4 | CASSLSTGISTDTQYF
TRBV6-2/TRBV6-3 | CASSRDRIGPQHF
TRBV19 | CASRMLQGAGELFF
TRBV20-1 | CSARDRWAPYEQYF
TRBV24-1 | CATSDLQVGQEQFF
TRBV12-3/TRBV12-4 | CASSLSMRGYEQYF
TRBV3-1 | CASSRGGLRNTIYF
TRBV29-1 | CSVVIFGMNTEAFF
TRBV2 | CASSDEDRVDQPQHF
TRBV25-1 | CASSELLRDEQFF
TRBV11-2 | CASSRIAGLQETQYF
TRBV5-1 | CASSPRDRDGNIQYF
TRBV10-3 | CAISAVTSGHNEQFF
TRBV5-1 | CASSLPSLGGGDTQYF
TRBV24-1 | CATSGFDLGNEQFF
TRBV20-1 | CSATPTSGLEETQYF
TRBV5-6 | CASSLGLAGGTSTDTQYF
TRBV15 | CATRKSGTDTQYF
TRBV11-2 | CASSLELHYEQYF
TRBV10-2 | CASSPRGALSNQPQHF
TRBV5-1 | CASSLESGVFTGELFF
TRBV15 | CATSREGLAGAYNEQFF
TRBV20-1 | CSAPAGTGGSGGREKLFF
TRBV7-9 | CASSLGGTGAETQYF
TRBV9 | CASNPQGRFSTDTQYF
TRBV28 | CASSFPVVIRRKGGEQFF
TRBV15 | CATSSTVGEKLFF
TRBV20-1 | CSAHSGTTLYEQFF
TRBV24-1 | CATSRQGPGLAAYNEQFF